This T cell receptor (beta chain) originates from a study of blood T cells in healthy people across ages. Study summary: Capture via template switching afforded approximately one barcoded beta molecule per two T cells. Notes on the study in general: A conclusive naive versus antigen-experienced comparison was prevented by the unsorted PBMCs.

Primers used in a second PCR of about 6 to 11 cycles were a sample-barcoded 5' primer and a J-beta primer mix. From each sample, at least 2.5 million paired-end reads containing CDR3 were obtained. One entry per CDR3 protein, called by TCRdb with MiXCR from the 5' RACE reads. There are around 800,000 distinct CDR3 sequences in the sample; around 45% occur only once, and around 18% lies in the top ten. The germline V and J ends were trimmed by 6 bases and 1 base, with 10 bases remaining between them. Germline V gives CDR1 KGHSH, CDR2 LQKENI. The CDR3 is 14 amino acids. Every participating donor contributed approximately 10 milliliters of peripheral blood through a draw. This clonotype has just a few counts. Antigen specificity is unknown.

The source material was blood. The TCR comes from a man in his sixties in good health. The chain employs TRBV18 and TRBJ2-4; D not certain. The CDR3 sequence: CASSRERAKNIQYF. CDR3 DNA sequence: TGTGCCAGCTCTCGTGAGAGGGCCAAAAACATTCAGTACTTC.